This T cell receptor beta chain was identified during a study of cytomegalovirus exposure and HLA in healthy donors. Study conclusions and caveats: In a later analysis, compared with equally common non-associated chains, HLA-associated beta chains were more expanded. In an earlier analysis, most TCR beta V segments were productive about 87% or about 30% of the time.

With 5 bases removed from V and 12 bases from J, the gap between germline ends came to 17 bases. Germline CDR1 reads GTSNPN; CDR2 reads SVGIG (reference sequence). The CDR3 covers 12 residues. Details on this clone: The antigen is undetermined.

The PCR used 60 Vbeta and 13 Jbeta primers. Here immunoSEQ multiplex PCR was the method, and the copy in TCRdb shows in-frame clones only, minus some. This repertoire includes 40,000 to 50,000 clones. The sample was PBMCs. The chain has TRBV30 and TRBJ1-3; maybe TRBD1 (5 bases). This receptor was taken from a man aged 25 to 45 in good health and CMV-seronegative. CDR3 sequence (DNA): TGTGCCTGGGAGGACGGGGGAAGCCACATATATTTT. It codes for CAWEDGGSHIYF.